This TCR beta chain stems from a study of T cells in Graves' hyperthyroidism and ophthalmopathy. As for the study in general: Peripheral blood was secured at the point of initial diagnosis, before any treatment.

This clonotype came up a few times. The antigen remains unidentified. From RNA transcripts, TCR beta CDR3 regions were amplified. HTBI primers drove first-round RT-PCR of the TCR CDR3. Each CDR3 protein gets one entry after TCRdb re-called the multiplex PCR reads with MiXCR. Of approximately 720,000 distinct CDR3 sequences listed, roughly a sixth were seen once; the top ten hold over 15%. V lost 6 bases and J 2 bases, leaving 14 bases between the germline ends. The CDR3 is 13 amino acids. Looked up from germline, CDR1 is DFQATT and CDR2 is SNEGSKA (reference sequence). General study results and limits: Median prediction lead before ophthalmopathy onset was 6.5 months with the model. In the blood, most expanded thyroid clonotypes above 0.001 appeared as well.

The study excluded patients with uncontrolled infection, other autoimmune disease, pregnancy or lactation. This rearrangement joins TRBV20-1 to TRBJ2-7; D not certain. The sample was blood. The clonotype comes from a woman in her forties or fifties with Graves' hyperthyroidism that later progressed to Graves' ophthalmopathy. CDR3 in amino acids: CSATLGWPYEQYF. CDR3 nucleotides: TGCAGTGCCACCCTGGGGTGGCCCTACGAGCAGTACTTC.